What follows are 2 T cell receptor beta chains derived from one specimen sequenced in a study of blood T cell repertoires in COVID-19. Libraries were prepared by immunoSEQ multiplex PCR; TCRdb keeps only in-frame clonotypes and omits some of them. The data hold about 250,000 clones, with 80% to 85% observed a single time. The sequenced material came from peripheral blood. The origin of the receptors is a man between 50 and 59 years old with active or convalescent COVID-19.

This chain joins TRBV19 and TRBJ2-7; TRBD1 matches at 8 bases. Trimming at V came to 6 bases and at J to 5 bases, leaving 9 bases not matched to a gene. The CDR3 has 14 residues. Per the germline V gene, CDR1 is LNHDA and CDR2 is SQIVND (reference sequence). The chain's CDR3 is CASSLGQGRNEQYF. CDR3 nucleotide sequence: TGTGCCAGTAGCCTTGGACAGGGCAGAAACGAGCAGTACTTC.

The chain employs TRBV11-2 and TRBJ2-3, with D tentatively TRBD2 (6 bases). Germline lookup yields CDR1 SGHAT and CDR2 FQNNGV. The CDR3 length is 16 residues. With 1 base removed from V and 1 base from J, the gap between germline ends came to 12 bases. The CDR3 DNA sequence: TGTGCCAGCAGCTTAGTCGGGTCTAGCGGCACAGATACGCAGTATTTT. Translating it yields CASSLVGSSGTDTQYF.